Following are 28 T cell receptor beta chains from one sample sequenced in a study of cytomegalovirus exposure and HLA in healthy donors. The PCR made use of 60 Vbeta and 13 Jbeta primers. Data came from immunoSEQ multiplex PCR; TCRdb stores just in-frame clones and leaves some out. The profile shows around 140,000 clones, 70% of them singletons. Input material: PBMCs. The source of these receptors is a woman in her sixties or seventies in good health and CMV-seropositive.

This chain joins TRBV15 and TRBJ2-1; 10 bases map to TRBD1. The CDR3 is 16 residues long. Germline assignment: CDR1 LNHNV and CDR2 YYDKDF (reference sequence). V gave up 1 base and J gave up 8 bases; unmatched junction bases: 8. The CDR3 nucleotides read TGTGCCACCAGCAGAGTCCGGACAGGGGGGGTGGATGAGCAGTTCTTC. Protein product: CATSRVRTGGVDEQFF.

V usage is TRBV2 and J usage is TRBJ1-4, with D unresolved. The CDR3 consists of 13 residues. From germline, CDR1 is SNHLY and CDR2 FYNNEI. The V end was cut by 10 bases, the J end by 5 bases, with 14 bases between. In DNA form, the CDR3 reads TGTGCCACCCAGCGGCAGGAGAATGAAAAACTGTTTTTT. Residues: CATQRQENEKLFF.

The DNA of the CDR3 is TGCGCCAGCAGCCAACGGGACTCCACAGATACGCAGTATTTT. It codes for CASSQRDSTDTQYF. The gene calls are TRBV4-1 and TRBJ2-3; tentatively, D is TRBD2 (6 bases). The V end lost 2 bases, the J end lost 2 bases, and 8 bases lay between the germline ends. Germline CDR1 reads MGHRA; CDR2 reads YSYEKL. The CDR3 sequence is 14 residues long.

This clone was observed a few times. The chain recombines TRBV6-5 with TRBJ1-1; D remains unclear. CDR3 length: 12 amino acids. Germline values: CDR1 MNHEY, CDR2 SVGAGI. The germline V and J ends were trimmed by 6 bases and 11 bases, with 16 bases remaining between them. CDR3: CASRSTVTTAFF. The DNA of the CDR3 is TGTGCCAGCAGATCGACCGTGACTACGGCTTTCTTT.

The V call is TRBV7-9, the J call TRBJ2-1, with TRBD2 identical over 7 bases. Per the germline V gene, CDR1 is SEHNR and CDR2 is FQNEAQ (reference sequence). The CDR3 has 18 amino acids. After removal of 5 bases from V and 5 bases from J, the junction contained 18 bases not matched to a gene. The CDR3 region has the DNA TGTGCCAGCAGCCGTGGTTTTTTAGGGAGGGAGGGTAACAATGAGCAGTTCTTC. Translating gives CASSRGFLGREGNNEQFF. Combining the CDR3 with reference TRBV7-9 and TRBJ2-1 gives the whole variable domain DTGVSQNPRHKITKRGQNVTFRCDPISEHNRLYWYRQTLGQGPEFLTYFQNEAQLEKSRLLSDRFSAERPKGSFSTLEIQRTEQGDSAMYLCASSRGFLGREGNNEQFFGPGTRLTVL.

The V and J genes are TRBV28 and TRBJ2-7, with TRBD2 matching over 13 bases. The CDR3 loop spans 20 amino acids. J lost 2 bases, V lost 4 bases, and 17 bases had no gene match. The germline gives CDR1 MDHEN, CDR2 SYDVKM. CDR3 in DNA: TGTGCCAGCAGTTCCCATCCCCGGACTAGCGGGAGAGCATTGGCCTACGAGCAGTACTTC. The encoded protein is CASSSHPRTSGRALAYEQYF.

In this sample, this clone turned up a few times. The genes are TRBV5-1 and TRBJ2-1; D may be TRBD1 (5 bases). This CDR3 spans 16 amino acids. The germline V gene has CDR1 SGHRS and CDR2 YFSETQ. Trimming left V 0 bases short and J 5 bases short, with 15 bases between. The CDR3 protein is CASSLAPGLGDNEQFF. The CDR3 DNA follows: TGCGCCAGCAGCTTGGCCCCAGGGTTAGGTGACAATGAGCAGTTCTTC.

The chain is built from TRBV27 and TRBJ1-1, with D unclear. The CDR3 totals 13 residues. Germline CDR1 and CDR2: MNHEY and SMNVEV (reference sequence). V dropped 3 bases and J dropped 1 base, with 6 bases sitting between them. The CDR3 spells CASSLRPNTEAFF. In DNA, the CDR3 is TGTGCCAGCAGTTTGCGTCCGAACACTGAAGCTTTCTTT.

The gene calls are TRBV7-2 and TRBJ2-1; 12 bases agree with TRBD2. The CDR3 length is 15 residues. Germline CDR1 reads SGHTA; CDR2 reads FQGNSA. J lost 2 bases, V lost 7 bases, and 3 bases had no gene match. The CDR3 nucleotides read TGTGCCAGCAACCTAGCGGGAGGGCCCTACAATGAGCAGTTCTTC. Protein product: CASNLAGGPYNEQFF.

This clone showed up just a few times. The V gene is TRBV27, the J gene TRBJ2-7; TRBD1 matches at 7 bases. Germline V gene sequence: CDR1 MNHEY, CDR2 SMNVEV (reference sequence). The CDR3 consists of 14 residues. The trim removed 6 bases at V and 6 bases at J, leaving 11 bases unmatched. The CDR3 DNA sequence: TGTGCCAGCAGGGTACAGGGGTCCGACCGCGAGCAGTACTTC. Encoded protein: CASRVQGSDREQYF.

The rearrangement joins TRBV5-1 to TRBJ2-7, with D possibly matching TRBD2 (5 bases). The germline V gene has CDR1 SGHRS and CDR2 YFSETQ. CDR3 length equals 13 residues. V gave up 7 bases and J gave up 6 bases, with 17 bases separating them. The chain's CDR3 is CASGRGSRFEQYF. The DNA for the CDR3 is TGCGCCAGCGGGAGAGGGAGTCGTTTCGAGCAGTACTTC.

The chain is built from TRBV14 and TRBJ1-1, with no clear D. Deletions cut 6 bases from V and 5 bases from J, with 16 bases between. The CDR3 extends over 14 amino acids. Germline values: CDR1 SGHDN, CDR2 FVKESK. The CDR3 DNA sequence: TGTGCCAGCAGTTTCTCGGGGTTTAGGACTGAAGCTTTCTTT. It is translated as CASSFSGFRTEAFF.

The rearrangement joins TRBV7-8 to TRBJ2-1; TRBD2 matches 7 bases. The CDR3 extends over 18 amino acids. Germline CDR1 is SGHVS and CDR2 is FQNEAQ. V lost 5 bases to trimming and J lost 6 bases; unmatched junction nucleotides: 19. Written as DNA, the CDR3 is TGTGCCAGCAGCATCAGGGTCGGGGCTAGCGGATTTACCAATGAGCAGTTCTTC. This gives the protein CASSIRVGASGFTNEQFF.

The table lists this clone with a few counts. The chain links TRBV27 to TRBJ2-7; D possibly corresponds to TRBD2 (5 bases). V was trimmed by 2 bases and J by 2 bases, leaving 19 bases between them. The CDR3 sequence is 17 residues long. Germline V gene data show CDR1 as MNHEY and CDR2 as SMNVEV (reference sequence). CDR3 region: CASSLKWAGAGAYEQYF. CDR3 nucleotide sequence: TGTGCCAGCAGTTTAAAGTGGGCGGGTGCCGGGGCCTACGAGCAGTACTTC.

The chain joins TRBV28 to TRBJ1-5; TRBD1 might be the D (5 bases). This CDR3 is built from 12 residues. CDR1 MDHEN and CDR2 SYDVKM come from the germline V gene. The V end was cut by 5 bases, the J end by 8 bases, with 10 bases between. As DNA, the CDR3 is TGTGCCAGCAGTAGGACGGGGGAGCCCCAGCATTTT. Translated: CASSRTGEPQHF. Full variable domain (remainder filled in from reference TRBV28 and TRBJ1-5): DVKVTQSSRYLVKRTGEKVFLECVQDMDHENMFWYRQDPGLGLRLIYFSYDVKMKEKGDIPEGYSVSREKKERFSLILESASTNQTSMYLCASSRTGEPQHFGDGTRLSIL.

The chain links TRBV11-3 to TRBJ2-7, with D possibly TRBD2 on 5 matching bases. Germline loops: CDR1 SGHNT, CDR2 YENEEA. CDR3 length: 12 amino acids. V lost 2 bases and J 3 bases, leaving 5 bases between the germline ends. CDR3 amino acids: CASSLSGYEQYF. The CDR3 DNA follows: TGTGCCAGCAGCTTAAGCGGCTACGAGCAGTACTTC.

V gene TRBV2 combines with J gene TRBJ2-3; TRBD2 aligns across 9 bases. CDR1 SNHLY and CDR2 FYNNEI come from the germline V gene. Trimming took 6 bases from V and 2 from J; bases not matched to a gene: 0. This CDR3 has 13 residues. The CDR3 loop is CASRGLATDTQYF. The CDR3 DNA reads as TGTGCCAGCAGGGGACTAGCCACAGATACGCAGTATTTT. Full variable domain (missing parts from reference TRBV2 and TRBJ2-3): EPEVTQTPSHQVTQMGQEVILRCVPISNHLYFYWYRQILGQKVEFLVSFYNNEISEKSEIFDDQFSVERPDGSNFTLKIRSTKLEDSAMYFCASRGLATDTQYFGPGTRLTVL.

This chain links TRBV28 with TRBJ2-5; 9 positions match TRBD2. Trimming at V came to 2 bases and at J to 1 base, leaving 5 bases not matched to a gene. The germline gives CDR1 MDHEN, CDR2 SYDVKM. The CDR3 consists of 16 residues. DNA of the CDR3: TGTGCCAGCAGTTTAATTGGGACTAGCAGCCAAGAGACCCAGTACTTC. Residues: CASSLIGTSSQETQYF.

The genes are TRBV2 and TRBJ1-1, with D perhaps matching TRBD1 (5 bases). V was shortened by 1 base and J by 4 bases, with 10 bases between the two germline ends. The CDR3 extends over 14 amino acids. Germline assignment: CDR1 SNHLY and CDR2 FYNNEI. The CDR3 loop reads CASSEERRGTEAFF. DNA of the CDR3: TGTGCCAGCAGTGAAGAACGGAGGGGCACTGAAGCTTTCTTT.

The V gene is TRBV28, the J gene TRBJ2-6, with D possibly matching TRBD2 (6 bases). V was shortened by 8 bases and J by 1 base, with 12 bases between the two germline ends. The CDR3 has 15 residues. Germline V CDR1 and CDR2: MDHEN, SYDVKM. The DNA of the CDR3 is TGTGCCAGCCTGGGGGGAGGTTCTGGGGCCAACGTCCTGACTTTC. It encodes CASLGGGSGANVLTF.

The chain's CDR3 is CASSWGTAGGTEAFF. The CDR3 nucleotides read TGTGCCAGCAGCTGGGGGACAGCCGGAGGAACTGAAGCTTTCTTT. The chain combines TRBV11-1 with TRBJ1-1, with 7 bases matching TRBD1. V gave up 4 bases and J gave up 5 bases; unmatched junction bases: 10. Germline loops: CDR1 SGHAT, CDR2 FQDESV (reference sequence). The CDR3 loop spans 15 amino acids.

This sequence joins TRBV27 and TRBJ1-6; no clear D. The V and J ends lost 2 bases and 9 bases respectively, with 17 bases between them. The germline CDR1 and CDR2 sequences are MNHEY and SMNVEV (reference sequence). This CDR3 is built from 16 residues. The CDR3 region is CASSLSSVAISSPLHF. In DNA, the CDR3 is TGTGCCAGCAGTTTAAGCAGCGTTGCAATTTCTTCACCCCTCCACTTT.

This sequence joins TRBV30 and TRBJ2-7, with D perhaps matching TRBD2 (5 bases). V was cut by 4 bases and J by 0 bases, with 10 bases left in between. This CDR3 spans 13 amino acids. The V gene's germline CDR1 is GTSNPN and CDR2 SVGIG (reference sequence). The CDR3 is CAWNGLDSYEQYF. The CDR3, as DNA: TGTGCCTGGAACGGACTCGACTCCTACGAGCAGTACTTC. The full variable domain, its missing parts supplied by reference TRBV30 and TRBJ2-7, is SQTIHQWPATLVQPVGSPLSLECTVEGTSNPNLYWYRQAAGRGLQLLFYSVGIGQISSEVPQNLSASRPQDRQFILSSKKLLLSDSGFYLCAWNGLDSYEQYFGPGTRLTVT.

The chain joins TRBV4-1 to TRBJ1-5, with TRBD1 as a possible D gene (6 bases). Germline CDR1 and CDR2: MGHRA and YSYEKL. This CDR3 contains 16 residues. V shed 0 bases and J shed 5 bases, with 14 bases lying between them. The CDR3 coding sequence is TGCGCCAGCAGCCAAGATTCACAGGGCAACTATCAGCCCCAGCATTTT. Protein: CASSQDSQGNYQPQHF.

This clone was detected only once. This sequence joins TRBV10-3 and TRBJ1-1; D remains unclear. The V end was cut by 7 bases, the J end by 4 bases, with 7 bases between. Germline CDR1 and CDR2: ENHRY and SYGVKD. The CDR3 has 11 amino acids. This CDR3 is CAIKAGTEAFF. CDR3 coding DNA: TGTGCCATCAAGGCGGGCACTGAAGCTTTCTTT.

The rearrangement uses TRBV6-1 and TRBJ2-7; perhaps TRBD2 as D (7 bases). Trimming removed 7 bases from V and 4 bases from J, with 17 bases in between. The CDR3 length is 14 residues. CDR1 is MNHNS, CDR2 SASEGT, per germline. In DNA, the CDR3 is TGTGCCAGCACCGGAGGGGGGGCCCGTTACGAGCAGTACTTC. It specifies CASTGGGARYEQYF.

The gene calls are TRBV6-5 and TRBJ1-2; no clear D gene. Trimming removed 6 bases from V and 7 bases from J, with 12 bases in between. The length of the CDR3 is 12 residues. Germline V CDR1 and CDR2: MNHEY, SVGAGI. CDR3 protein: CASRGSVIGYTF. Written as DNA, the CDR3 is TGTGCCAGCAGGGGGAGTGTCATTGGCTACACCTTC.

This clone was recorded once. The V gene is TRBV5-4, the J gene TRBJ2-7; weak D call: TRBD1 (6 bases). With 6 bases removed from V and 2 bases from J, the gap between germline ends came to 15 bases. CDR1 and CDR2 (germline): SGHNT, YYREEE (reference sequence). The CDR3 is 14 residues long. In nucleotides, the CDR3 is TGTGCCAGCAAGAAGGACAGAGGTACCTACGAGCAGTACTTC. Its translation: CASKKDRGTYEQYF. The full variable domain, with the rest looked up from reference TRBV5-4 and TRBJ2-7, is ETGVTQSPTHLIKTRGQQVTLRCSSQSGHNTVSWYQQALGQGPQFIFQYYREEENGRGNFPPRFSGLQFPNYSSELNVNALELDDSALYLCASKKDRGTYEQYFGPGTRLTVT.